This TCR beta chain was found in a study of cytomegalovirus exposure and HLA in healthy donors. General observations from the study: The authors confirmed in vitro that a few CMV-associated chains were specific for CMV antigens. Accurate prediction of most subjects' HLA-A and HLA-B alleles from TCR beta sequences was reported. The presence/absence work took it that sequencing depth was about the same across donors. The later analysis indicated that the majority of CMV-associated TCR beta chains appeared HLA-restricted.

A remark on this clone: Its antigen is undetermined.

With 60 Vbeta and 13 Jbeta primers, the PCR was carried out. Generated by immunoSEQ multiplex PCR, the TCRdb table keeps only in-frame clones and is missing some. Of some 87,000 clones detected, about four fifths appear once; the ten largest clones hold less than 6.5%. The CDR3 sequence is 15 residues long. Germline lookup yields CDR1 SGHAT and CDR2 FQNNGV. The germline V and J ends were trimmed by 1 base and 0 bases, with 9 bases remaining between them. The sample comprised PBMCs. V gene TRBV11-2 combines with J gene TRBJ1-2; TRBD1 is a possible D gene (6 bases). The TCR comes from a young man in good health and CMV-seropositive. This CDR3 reads CASSLGSGANYGYTF. As DNA, the CDR3 is TGTGCCAGCAGCTTAGGATCAGGGGCTAACTATGGCTACACCTTC.